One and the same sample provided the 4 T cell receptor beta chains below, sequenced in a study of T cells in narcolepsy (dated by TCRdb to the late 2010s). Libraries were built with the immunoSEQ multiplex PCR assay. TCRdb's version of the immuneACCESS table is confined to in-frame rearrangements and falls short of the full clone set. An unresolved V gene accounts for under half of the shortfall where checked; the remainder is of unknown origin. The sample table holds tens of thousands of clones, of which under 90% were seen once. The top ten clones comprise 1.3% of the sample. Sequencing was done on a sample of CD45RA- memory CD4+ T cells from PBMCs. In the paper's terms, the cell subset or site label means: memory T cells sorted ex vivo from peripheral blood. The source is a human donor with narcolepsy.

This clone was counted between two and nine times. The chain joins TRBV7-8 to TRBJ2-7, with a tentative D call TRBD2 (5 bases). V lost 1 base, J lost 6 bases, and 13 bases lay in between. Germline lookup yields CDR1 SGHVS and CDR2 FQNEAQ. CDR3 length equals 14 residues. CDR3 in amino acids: CASSLVRLAGEQYF. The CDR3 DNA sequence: TGTGCCAGCAGCTTAGTAAGGCTAGCTGGCGAGCAGTACTTC. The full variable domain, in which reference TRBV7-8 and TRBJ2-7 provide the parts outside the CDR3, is GAGVSQSPRYKVAKRGQDVALRCDPISGHVSLFWYQQALGQGPEFLTYFQNEAQLDKSGLPSDRFFAERPEGSVSTLKIQRTQQEDSAVYLCASSLVRLAGEQYFGPGTRLTVT.

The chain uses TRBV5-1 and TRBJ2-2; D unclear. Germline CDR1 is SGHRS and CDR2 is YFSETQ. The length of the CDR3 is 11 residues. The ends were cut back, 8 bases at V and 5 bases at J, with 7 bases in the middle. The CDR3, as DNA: TGCGCCAGTAAACAGACCGGGGAGCTGTTTTTT. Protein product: CASKQTGELFF. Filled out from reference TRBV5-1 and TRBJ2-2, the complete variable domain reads KAGVTQTPRYLIKTRGQQVTLSCSPISGHRSVSWYQQTPGQGLQFLFEYFSETQRNKGNFPGRFSGRQFSNSRSEMNVSTLELGDSALYLCASKQTGELFFGEGSRLTVL.

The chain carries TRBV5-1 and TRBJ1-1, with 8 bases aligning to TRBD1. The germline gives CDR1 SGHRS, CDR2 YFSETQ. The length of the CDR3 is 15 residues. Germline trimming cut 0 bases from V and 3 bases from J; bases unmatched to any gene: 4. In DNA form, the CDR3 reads TGCGCCAGCAGCTTGGGGACAGGGTCGGACACTGAAGCTTTCTTT. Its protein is CASSLGTGSDTEAFF.

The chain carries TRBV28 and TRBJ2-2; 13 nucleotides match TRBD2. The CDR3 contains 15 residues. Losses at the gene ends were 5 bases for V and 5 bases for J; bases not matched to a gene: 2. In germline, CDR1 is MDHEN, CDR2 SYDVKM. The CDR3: CASSLGLAGTGELFF. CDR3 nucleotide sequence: TGTGCCAGCAGTCTGGGACTAGCGGGGACCGGGGAGCTGTTTTTT. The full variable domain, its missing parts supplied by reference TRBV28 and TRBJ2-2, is DVKVTQSSRYLVKRTGEKVFLECVQDMDHENMFWYRQDPGLGLRLIYFSYDVKMKEKGDIPEGYSVSREKKERFSLILESASTNQTSMYLCASSLGLAGTGELFFGEGSRLTVL.